This T cell receptor (beta chain) was found in a study of control samples from healthy donors and cancer patients. Assay: immunoSEQ multiplex PCR; the TCRdb copy retains only in-frame clones and omits some. The sample holds over 150,000 clones; about 94% are singletons and the top ten take around 6.1%. The CDR3 spans 10 residues. Per the germline V gene, CDR1 is MDHEN and CDR2 is SYDVKM. The V and J ends lost 1 base and 6 bases respectively, with 0 bases between them. On this clone itself: The same CDR3 also results from other DNA sequences found in this sample.

The chain employs TRBV28 and TRBJ1-2; D is undetermined. The sequenced sample was blood. This clonotype was sampled from a man aged 35 to 55 in good health. This CDR3 reads CASSLYGYTF. The CDR3 coding sequence is TGTGCCAGCAGTTTATATGGCTACACCTTC.